This T cell receptor beta chain was profiled in a study of cytomegalovirus exposure and HLA in healthy donors. Points from the study as a whole: In vitro confirmation showed three CMV-associated chains to be CMV antigen specific. Earlier analysis found most TCR beta V segments productive about 90% or about 30% of the time.

The PCR used 60 Vbeta and 13 Jbeta primers. Clones were sequenced by immunoSEQ multiplex PCR, and TCRdb holds only the in-frame ones, with some missing. The data contain approximately 85,000 clones, about 80% of them seen just once; the ten biggest clones take up 32%. With regard to this clone: Its antigen is not known.

This receptor was taken from a middle-aged man in good health and CMV-seropositive. Sequencing was performed on PBMCs.

The CDR3 loop is CASSLTSGSIREQYF. For the CDR3, the DNA is TGCGCCAGCAGCTTGACTAGCGGGAGCATTAGGGAGCAGTACTTC. The chain couples TRBV5-1 to TRBJ2-7; 11 positions agree with TRBD2. Per the germline V gene, CDR1 is SGHRS and CDR2 is YFSETQ. The trim removed 1 base at V and 7 bases at J, leaving 7 bases unmatched. The CDR3 runs 15 residues. Using reference TRBV5-1 and TRBJ2-7 for the parts outside the CDR3, the full variable domain is KAGVTQTPRYLIKTRGQQVTLSCSPISGHRSVSWYQQTPGQGLQFLFEYFSETQRNKGNFPGRFSGRQFSNSRSEMNVSTLELGDSALYLCASSLTSGSIREQYFGPGTRLTVT.